Each of the 6 T cell receptor beta chains below was sequenced from the same sample in a study of early stage breast cancer tumors. The table came from immunoSEQ multiplex PCR; TCRdb's copy has only in-frame clones and leaves some out. The sample has just over 70,000 clones; 70% to 85% are singletons. Input material: blood. These receptors were obtained from a person in their sixties or seventies with breast cancer.

There are a few counts of this clone. This chain joins TRBV30 and TRBJ2-4; 8 bases align to TRBD1. The CDR3 runs 12 residues. Germline assignment: CDR1 GTSNPN and CDR2 SVGIG (reference sequence). The V and J ends lost 7 bases and 6 bases, in that order; junction bases with no gene match: 5. CDR3 in amino acids: CAYDRGANIQYF. The CDR3 nucleotides read TGTGCCTACGACAGGGGAGCAAACATTCAGTACTTC.

The chain links TRBV27 to TRBJ2-7; possible D gene TRBD2, 5 bases. Germline assignment: CDR1 MNHEY and CDR2 SMNVEV (reference sequence). CDR3 length equals 15 residues. The V end lost 5 bases, the J end lost 0 bases, and 14 bases lay between the germline ends. CDR3 bases: TGTGCCAGCAGTCCGCTTTTAGGGAGCTCCTACGAGCAGTACTTC. Protein: CASSPLLGSSYEQYF.

The chain employs TRBV5-1 and TRBJ2-2; 10 bases are shared with TRBD2. Germline values: CDR1 SGHRS, CDR2 YFSETQ. J was trimmed by 7 bases and V by 4 bases; bases with no gene match: 10. The CDR3 extends over 16 amino acids. CDR3 amino acids: CASSPEAGGPVGELFF. In DNA, the CDR3 is TGCGCCAGCAGCCCAGAAGCGGGGGGGCCTGTCGGGGAGCTGTTTTTT.

This chain connects TRBV6-5 to TRBJ2-7; tentative D call: TRBD1 (6 bases). Between the trimmed V and J ends, which lost 5 bases and 5 bases, there was a span of 7 bases. CDR1 MNHEY and CDR2 SVGAGI come from the germline V gene. CDR3 length: 11 residues. The CDR3 DNA reads TGTGCCAGCAGTCGACAGGACGAGCAGTACTTC. This encodes CASSRQDEQYF.

This clone turned up a few times. The chain combines TRBV28 with TRBJ1-2, with D unresolved. Trimming removed 6 bases from V and 7 bases from J, with 15 bases in between. This CDR3 has 13 amino acids. The germline V gene has CDR1 MDHEN and CDR2 SYDVKM. CDR3 region: CASSRPQDVGYTF. The CDR3 coding sequence is TGTGCCAGCAGCCGGCCCCAAGATGTTGGCTACACCTTC.

The CDR3 reads CASSLDAARRETQYF. CDR3 sequence (DNA): TGTGCCAGCAGCTTAGATGCCGCTAGGAGAGAGACCCAGTACTTC. V and J are TRBV7-6 and TRBJ2-5; no firm D call. The germline V and J ends were trimmed by 1 base and 4 bases, with 13 bases remaining between them. The CDR3 totals 15 residues. Germline V gene data show CDR1 as SGHVS and CDR2 as FNYEAQ.